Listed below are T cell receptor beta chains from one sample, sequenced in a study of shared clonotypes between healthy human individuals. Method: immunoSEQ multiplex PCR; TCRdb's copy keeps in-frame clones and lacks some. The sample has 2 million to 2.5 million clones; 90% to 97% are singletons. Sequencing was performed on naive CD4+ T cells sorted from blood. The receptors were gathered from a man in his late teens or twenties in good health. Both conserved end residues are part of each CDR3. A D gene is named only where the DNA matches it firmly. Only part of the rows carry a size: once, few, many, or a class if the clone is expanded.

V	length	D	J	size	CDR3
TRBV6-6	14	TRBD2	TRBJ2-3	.	CASSKGLAVDTQYF
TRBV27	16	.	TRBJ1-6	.	CASSLSVTSYNSPLHF
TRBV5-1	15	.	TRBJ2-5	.	CASSLATGSMETQYF
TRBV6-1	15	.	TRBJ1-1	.	CASIPQETANTEAFF
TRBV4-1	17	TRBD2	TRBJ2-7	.	CASSQLGLAGGPYEQYF
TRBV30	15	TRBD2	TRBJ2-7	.	CAWSVGLAGRYEQYF
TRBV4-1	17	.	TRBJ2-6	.	CASSQDRGKTGANVLTF
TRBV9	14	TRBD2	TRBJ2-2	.	CASTRLASGRELFF
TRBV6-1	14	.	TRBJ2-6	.	CASSELTGANVLTF
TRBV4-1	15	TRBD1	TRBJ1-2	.	CASSQTGGQAGGYTF
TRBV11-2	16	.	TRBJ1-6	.	CASSLDGGTYNSPLHF
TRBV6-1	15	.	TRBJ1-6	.	CASGFTGLYNSPLHF
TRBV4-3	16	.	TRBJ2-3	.	CASSQGWGGLADTQYF
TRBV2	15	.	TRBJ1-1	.	CASNSDSRGGTEAFF
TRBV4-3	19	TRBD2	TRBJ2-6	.	CASSQDLTSGSSGANVLTF
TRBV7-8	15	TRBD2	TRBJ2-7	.	CASSLATGTSSEQYF
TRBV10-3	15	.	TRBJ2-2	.	CAISERDTYTGELFF
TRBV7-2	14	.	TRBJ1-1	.	CASSPTRLGGEAFF
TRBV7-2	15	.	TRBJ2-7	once	CASSPGSLSSYEQYF
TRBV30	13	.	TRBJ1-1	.	CAWAPEWNTEAFF
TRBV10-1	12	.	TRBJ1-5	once	CATGMSNQPQHF
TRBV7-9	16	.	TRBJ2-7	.	CASSPRTISASYEQYF
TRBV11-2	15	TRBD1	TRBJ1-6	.	CASSPVDRDRSPLHF
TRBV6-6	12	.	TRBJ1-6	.	CASSYLGSPLHF
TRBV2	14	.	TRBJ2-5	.	CASRIVGIQETQYF
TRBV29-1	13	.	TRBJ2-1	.	CSVLAPLMGEQFF
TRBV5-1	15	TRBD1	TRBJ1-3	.	CASSSDRSSGNTIYF
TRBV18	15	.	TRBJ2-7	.	CASSLETGKPYEQYF
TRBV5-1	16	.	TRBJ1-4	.	CASSLVTGSVREKLFF
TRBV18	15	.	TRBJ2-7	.	CASTKSGGPVYEQYF
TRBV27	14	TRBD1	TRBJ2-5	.	CASSSDRGGETQYF
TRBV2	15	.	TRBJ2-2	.	CASKAPGWNTGELFF
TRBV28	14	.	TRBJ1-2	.	CASSFHGRINGYTF
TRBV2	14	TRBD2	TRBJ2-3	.	CASSLAGGLDTQYF
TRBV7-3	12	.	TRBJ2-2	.	CASSLTAGELFF
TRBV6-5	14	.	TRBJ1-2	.	CASSRDSALYGYTF
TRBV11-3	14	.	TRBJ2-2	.	CASSLQGVGGELFF
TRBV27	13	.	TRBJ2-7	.	CASSLRIYYEQYF
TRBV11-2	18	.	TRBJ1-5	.	CASSLDSATGTSNQPQHF
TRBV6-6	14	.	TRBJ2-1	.	CASSYDARGTEQFF
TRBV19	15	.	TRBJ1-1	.	CASSLETAMNTEAFF
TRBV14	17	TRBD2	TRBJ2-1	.	CASSPGLAGAPRNEQFF
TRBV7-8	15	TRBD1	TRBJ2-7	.	CASSTGTGGAYEQYF
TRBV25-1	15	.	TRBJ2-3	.	CASSDGRTSTDTQYF
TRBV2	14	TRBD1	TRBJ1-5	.	CASSTYRGNQPQHF
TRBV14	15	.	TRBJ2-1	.	CASSQGSGPHNEQFF
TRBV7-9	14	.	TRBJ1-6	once	CASSLARGDSPLHF
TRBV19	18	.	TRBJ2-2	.	CASSITSRRDRNTGELFF
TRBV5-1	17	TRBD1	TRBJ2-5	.	CASSVGQGDSVGETQYF
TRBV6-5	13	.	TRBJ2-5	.	CASSYTEQETQYF
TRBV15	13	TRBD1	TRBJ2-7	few	CATSRGQTYEQYF
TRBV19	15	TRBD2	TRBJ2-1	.	CASIPTSGRFYEQFF
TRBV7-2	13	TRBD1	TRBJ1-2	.	CASSQNQGGGYTF
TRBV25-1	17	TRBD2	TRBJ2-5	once	CASSELGSGRVQETQYF
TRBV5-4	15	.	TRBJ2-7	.	CASSPGQADSYEQYF